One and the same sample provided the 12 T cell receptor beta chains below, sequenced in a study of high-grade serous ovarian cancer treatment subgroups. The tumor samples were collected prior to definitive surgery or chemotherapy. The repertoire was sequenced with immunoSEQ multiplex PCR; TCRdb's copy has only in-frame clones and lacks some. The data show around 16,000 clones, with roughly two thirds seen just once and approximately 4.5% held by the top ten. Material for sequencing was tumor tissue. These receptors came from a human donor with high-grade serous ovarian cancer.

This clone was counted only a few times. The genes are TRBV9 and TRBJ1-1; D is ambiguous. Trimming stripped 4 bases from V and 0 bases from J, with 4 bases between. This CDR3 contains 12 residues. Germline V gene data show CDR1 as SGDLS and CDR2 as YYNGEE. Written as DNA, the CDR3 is TGTGCCAGCAGCAACATGAACACTGAAGCTTTCTTT. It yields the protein CASSNMNTEAFF.

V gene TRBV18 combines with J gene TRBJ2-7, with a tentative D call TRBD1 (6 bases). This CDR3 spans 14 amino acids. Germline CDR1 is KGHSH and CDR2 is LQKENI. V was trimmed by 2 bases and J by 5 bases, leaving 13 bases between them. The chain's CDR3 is CASSPSVRGNEQYF. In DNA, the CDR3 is TGTGCCAGCTCACCATCTGTCAGGGGTAACGAGCAGTACTTC.

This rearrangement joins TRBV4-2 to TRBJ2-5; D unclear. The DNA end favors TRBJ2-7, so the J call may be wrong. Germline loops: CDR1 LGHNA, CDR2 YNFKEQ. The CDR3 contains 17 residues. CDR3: CASSQELVNYRTYEQYF. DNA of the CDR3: TGTGCCAGCAGCCAAGAGCTCGTGAACTACCGTACCTACGAGCAGTACTTC.

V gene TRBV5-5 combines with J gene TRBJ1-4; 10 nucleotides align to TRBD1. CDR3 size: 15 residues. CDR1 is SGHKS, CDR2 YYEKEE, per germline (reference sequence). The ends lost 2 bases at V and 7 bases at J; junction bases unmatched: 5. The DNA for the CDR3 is TGTGCCAGCAGCTTCCCGGGACAGGGGTCTGAAAAACTGTTTTTT. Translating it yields CASSFPGQGSEKLFF.

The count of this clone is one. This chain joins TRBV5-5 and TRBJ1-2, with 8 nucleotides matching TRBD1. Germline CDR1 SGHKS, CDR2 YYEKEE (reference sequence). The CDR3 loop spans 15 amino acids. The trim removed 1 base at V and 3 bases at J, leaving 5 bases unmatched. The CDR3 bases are TGTGCCAGCAGCTTGCGGACAGGGATCGACTATGGCTACACCTTC. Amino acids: CASSLRTGIDYGYTF.

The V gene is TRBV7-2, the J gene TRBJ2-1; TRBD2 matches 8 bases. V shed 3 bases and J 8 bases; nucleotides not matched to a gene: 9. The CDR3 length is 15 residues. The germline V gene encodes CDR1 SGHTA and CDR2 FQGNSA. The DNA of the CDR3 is TGTGCCAGCAGCTTTCGACGGGGGGGCGGCGATGAGCAGTTCTTC. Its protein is CASSFRRGGGDEQFF.

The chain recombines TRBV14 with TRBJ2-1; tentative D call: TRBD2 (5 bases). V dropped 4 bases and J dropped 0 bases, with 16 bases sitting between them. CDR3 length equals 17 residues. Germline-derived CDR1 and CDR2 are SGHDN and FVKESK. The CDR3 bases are TGTGCCAGCAGCCCCTACGCGGGCCTTAGCTCCTACAATGAGCAGTTCTTC. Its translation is CASSPYAGLSSYNEQFF.

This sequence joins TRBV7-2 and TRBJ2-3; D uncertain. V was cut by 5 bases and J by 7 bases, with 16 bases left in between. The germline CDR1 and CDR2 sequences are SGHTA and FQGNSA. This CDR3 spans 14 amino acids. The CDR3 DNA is TGTGCCAGCAGCCCCAAGTCTGGTGCGTATACGCAGTATTTT. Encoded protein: CASSPKSGAYTQYF.

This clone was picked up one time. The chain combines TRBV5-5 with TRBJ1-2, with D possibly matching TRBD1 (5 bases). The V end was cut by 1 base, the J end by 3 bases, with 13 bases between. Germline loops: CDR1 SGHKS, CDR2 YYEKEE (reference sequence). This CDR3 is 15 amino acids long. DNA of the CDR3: TGTGCCAGCAGCTTGAGACGCGGGGGGGACTATGGCTACACCTTC. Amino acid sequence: CASSLRRGGDYGYTF.

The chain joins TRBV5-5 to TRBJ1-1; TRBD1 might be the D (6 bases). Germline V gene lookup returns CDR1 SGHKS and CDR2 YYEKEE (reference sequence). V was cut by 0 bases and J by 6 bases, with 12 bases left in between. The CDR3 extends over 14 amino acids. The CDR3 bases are TGTGCCAGCAGCTTGGTTTTGCCAGGGGCTGAAGCTTTCTTT. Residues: CASSLVLPGAEAFF.

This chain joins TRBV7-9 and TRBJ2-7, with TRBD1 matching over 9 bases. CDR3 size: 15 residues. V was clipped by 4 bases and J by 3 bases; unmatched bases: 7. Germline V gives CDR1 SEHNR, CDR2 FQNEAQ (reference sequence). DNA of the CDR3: TGTGCCAGCAGCTCCGGGACAGGGCCATACTACGAGCAGTACTTC. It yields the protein CASSSGTGPYYEQYF.

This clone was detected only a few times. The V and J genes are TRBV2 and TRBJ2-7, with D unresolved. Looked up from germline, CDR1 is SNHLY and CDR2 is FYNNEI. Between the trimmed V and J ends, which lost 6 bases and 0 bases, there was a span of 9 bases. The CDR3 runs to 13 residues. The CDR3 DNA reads TGTGCCAGCAGAGGGATCGCCTCCTACGAGCAGTACTTC. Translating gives CASRGIASYEQYF. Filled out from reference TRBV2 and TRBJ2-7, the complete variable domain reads EPEVTQTPSHQVTQMGQEVILRCVPISNHLYFYWYRQILGQKVEFLVSFYNNEISEKSEIFDDQFSVERPDGSNFTLKIRSTKLEDSAMYFCASRGIASYEQYFGPGTRLTVT.